This T cell receptor (beta chain) appears in the sequencing data of a study of cytomegalovirus exposure and HLA in healthy donors. Regarding the study as a whole: In a later analysis, HLA-associated TCR beta chains were more clonally expanded than equally common others.

About this clone: Antigen specificity is unknown.

PCR used 60 Vbeta primers and 13 Jbeta primers. Original data processing: Roughly 80 million unique TCR beta chains, 10 million to 14 million shared, were counted in a later analysis. Assay used: immunoSEQ multiplex PCR; TCRdb lists only in-frame clones, some missing. D and trimming were read from the DNA, whereas the V and J calls and clone size are those reported in that table. The table counts 150,000 to 200,000 clones; roughly 0.7% lies in the top ten. CDR1 is MDHEN and CDR2 is SYDVKM in the germline V gene. With 9 bases removed from V and 7 bases from J, the gap between germline ends came to 18 bases. CDR3 length: 14 residues.

Source material: PBMCs. The rearrangement joins TRBV28 to TRBJ1-4, with a weak D call TRBD1 (5 bases). This TCR derives from a boy under 18 in good health and CMV-seronegative. The CDR3, as DNA: TGTGCCAGTATCGGGGGGGGAGAGACTGAAAAACTGTTTTTT. Its protein is CASIGGGETEKLFF. The full variable domain, rest sourced from reference TRBV28 and TRBJ1-4, is DVKVTQSSRYLVKRTGEKVFLECVQDMDHENMFWYRQDPGLGLRLIYFSYDVKMKEKGDIPEGYSVSREKKERFSLILESASTNQTSMYLCASIGGGETEKLFFGSGTQLSVL.